The next 28 T cell receptor beta chains were all read from a single sample in a study of vaccination effects on CD4 cells after COVID-19. No antigen has been identified for these receptors. Prior to sequencing, the ViraFEST assay stimulated PBMC with viral peptide pools, which expanded the antigen-specific CD4+ T cells. Cells that had been cultured for roughly eleven days were the source of isolated CD4+ T cells. Using immunoSEQ multiplex PCR, the repertoire was profiled, and TCRdb retains in-frame clones only, with some absent. The sample yields about 14,000 clones, 76% seen once. The source material was CD4+ T cells from PBMCs cultured with HCoV-229E spike peptides, sampled before COVID-19 vaccination. These receptors all come from a human donor who received a COVID-19 vaccine.

CDR3 DNA: TGTGCCAGCAGCGCTAGGGGTGGAAACATTCAGTACTTC. Protein: CASSARGGNIQYF. V usage is TRBV5-6 and J usage is TRBJ2-4; D possibly corresponds to TRBD1 (5 bases). Germline V gene lookup returns CDR1 SGHDT and CDR2 YYEEEE. The CDR3 is made up of 13 amino acids. The V and J ends lost 4 bases and 6 bases respectively, with 11 bases between them.

The V and J genes are TRBV12-5 and TRBJ2-1; 11 bases match TRBD2. The CDR3 loop spans 16 amino acids. The germline V gene has CDR1 LGHNT and CDR2 FRNRAP. With 4 bases clipped from V and 10 bases from J, the junction kept 12 bases outside the gene matches. The CDR3 loop is CASGSVLAGGAREQFF. In DNA form, the CDR3 reads TGTGCTAGTGGTTCGGTCTTAGCGGGGGGGGCGCGAGAGCAGTTCTTC.

V usage is TRBV4-2 and J usage is TRBJ2-1; weak D call: TRBD2 (6 bases). V was trimmed by 3 bases and J by 5 bases, leaving 14 bases between them. Germline values: CDR1 LGHNA, CDR2 YNFKEQ. The CDR3 loop spans 15 amino acids. The CDR3 region has the DNA TGTGCCAGCAGCCAGGGAGGTCCCCTTAACAATGAGCAGTTCTTC. This gives the protein CASSQGGPLNNEQFF.

V and J are TRBV25-1 and TRBJ1-6, with a weak D call TRBD1 (6 bases). V lost 9 bases, J lost 0 bases, and 12 bases lay in between. The CDR3 runs 15 residues. Germline V CDR1 and CDR2: MGHDK, SYGVNS. CDR3 loop: CASSGEGSYNSPLHF. CDR3 bases: TGTGCCAGTTCAGGGGAGGGCTCCTATAATTCACCCCTCCACTTT.

The chain joins TRBV18 to TRBJ1-3; D is ambiguous. This CDR3 has 17 residues. Between the trimmed V and J ends, which lost 2 bases and 5 bases, there was a span of 19 bases. CDR1 KGHSH and CDR2 LQKENI come from the germline V gene. CDR3: CASSPSQASLIRNTIYF. The CDR3 DNA sequence: TGTGCCAGCTCACCATCCCAGGCTTCCCTTATTCGAAACACCATATATTTT. The variable domain in full, completed from reference TRBV18 and TRBJ1-3, reads NAGVMQNPRHLVRRRGQEARLRCSPMKGHSHVYWYRQLPEEGLKFMVYLQKENIIDESGMPKERFSAEFPKEGPSILRIQQVVRGDSAAYFCASSPSQASLIRNTIYFGEGSWLTVV.

This clone came up a few times. The chain links TRBV25-1 to TRBJ2-3; D ambiguous. This CDR3 contains 16 residues. Germline CDR1 is MGHDK and CDR2 is SYGVNS. Trimming pared 3 bases from V and 0 bases from J, leaving 13 bases between. In DNA, the CDR3 is TGTGCCAGCAGTGAGGCGCAGCATACTAGCACAGATACGCAGTATTTT. The encoded protein is CASSEAQHTSTDTQYF.

V gene TRBV12-3 or TRBV12-4 combines with J gene TRBJ1-5; a possible D gene is TRBD1 (6 bases). The CDR3 spans 13 residues. With 6 bases removed from V and 4 bases from J, the gap between germline ends came to 10 bases. The CDR3 region has the DNA TGTGCCAGCAGACCCACAGGGAATCAGCCCCAGCATTTT. This sequence encodes CASRPTGNQPQHF.

The chain joins TRBV6-5 to TRBJ2-6; TRBD1 matches at 10 bases. The CDR3 sequence is 13 residues long. Germline assignment: CDR1 MNHEY and CDR2 SVGAGI. Trimming removed 7 bases from V and 10 bases from J; junction bases left unmatched: 4. CDR3 residues: CASKTGGRNVLTF. For the CDR3, the DNA is TGTGCCAGCAAGACAGGGGGCCGGAACGTCCTGACTTTC.

The table lists this clone with a count of one. The chain employs TRBV5-1 and TRBJ2-7; perhaps D is TRBD1 or TRBD2 (6 bases each). The CDR3 totals 13 residues. CDR1 and CDR2 from the germline V gene are SGHRS and YFSETQ. Trimming shortened V by 3 bases and J by 6 bases, and 13 bases separated the two germline ends. In nucleotides, the CDR3 is TGCGCCAGCAGCTGGGGGGCCGCGGGCGAGCAGTACTTC. Encoded protein: CASSWGAAGEQYF.

The chain has TRBV4-3 and TRBJ1-1; D is undetermined. Germline V gene sequence: CDR1 LGHNA, CDR2 YSLEER. The V end lost 2 bases, the J end lost 4 bases, and 8 bases lay between the germline ends. The CDR3 contains 13 residues. This chain's CDR3 is CASSQIQTTEAFF. The CDR3 nucleotides are TGCGCCAGCAGCCAAATACAAACCACTGAAGCTTTCTTT.

This rearrangement joins TRBV4-2 to TRBJ1-2; D unclear. Trimming took 0 bases from V and 8 from J, leaving 13 bases between them. The CDR3 has 14 amino acids. The germline CDR1 and CDR2 sequences are LGHNA and YNFKEQ. The CDR3 spells CASSQEGSVEGYTF. The CDR3 region has the DNA TGTGCCAGCAGCCAAGAAGGGTCAGTCGAAGGCTACACCTTC.

V is TRBV2 and J is TRBJ2-2, with 8 bases lining up with TRBD1. The V gene's germline CDR1 is SNHLY and CDR2 FYNNEI. After removal of 6 bases from V and 1 base from J, the junction contained 4 bases not matched to a gene. The CDR3 contains 15 residues. CDR3 sequence (DNA): TGTGCCAGCAGCCGGGACAGGCTGAACACCGGGGAGCTGTTTTTT. Protein: CASSRDRLNTGELFF.

This chain links TRBV28 with TRBJ2-6; 9 bases align to TRBD2. The CDR3 extends over 19 amino acids. Per the germline V gene, CDR1 is MDHEN and CDR2 is SYDVKM. V trimming: 6 bases; J trimming: 2 bases; junction bases outside the gene matches: 14. The CDR3 region is CASRRGVLAGKAGANVLTF. CDR3 nucleotide sequence: TGTGCCAGCAGACGAGGGGTTCTAGCGGGAAAAGCTGGGGCCAACGTCCTGACTTTC.

This chain joins TRBV6-1 and TRBJ1-1; weak D call: TRBD1 (6 bases). Germline V gene sequence: CDR1 MNHNS, CDR2 SASEGT. The CDR3 totals 15 residues. V gave up 2 bases and J gave up 0 bases, with 10 bases separating them. The CDR3: CASSEQGGLNTEAFF. The CDR3, as DNA: TGTGCCAGCAGTGAACAAGGGGGGCTGAACACTGAAGCTTTCTTT.

This clone was counted between two and nine times. The chain links TRBV5-4 to TRBJ2-2; D unresolved. CDR1 and CDR2 from the germline V gene are SGHNT and YYREEE (reference sequence). The CDR3 extends over 13 amino acids. The V end lost 4 bases, the J end lost 5 bases, and 9 bases lay between the germline ends. The CDR3 sequence is CASSPGVTGELFF. The CDR3, as DNA: TGTGCCAGCAGCCCGGGCGTTACCGGGGAGCTGTTTTTT.

The chain has TRBV10-3 and TRBJ2-2; D possibly corresponds to TRBD2 (7 bases). Germline-derived CDR1 and CDR2 are ENHRY and SYGVKD. V was shortened by 3 bases and J by 5 bases, with 13 bases between the two germline ends. The CDR3 has 15 residues. CDR3 in DNA: TGTGCCATCAGTGAAGGGGGTAGCGGGACCGGGGAGCTGTTTTTT. This gives the protein CAISEGGSGTGELFF.

The table lists this clone with a count of one. The chain links TRBV28 to TRBJ1-1; TRBD1 might be the D (5 bases). V was cut by 6 bases and J by 1 base, with 12 bases left in between. Per the germline V gene, CDR1 is MDHEN and CDR2 is SYDVKM. There are 14 residues in the CDR3. CDR3 bases: TGTGCCAGCAGCCAACGGAGGGGGAACACTGAAGCTTTCTTT. It encodes CASSQRRGNTEAFF.

The V gene is TRBV7-2, the J gene TRBJ1-6; D gene uncertain. The CDR3 has 13 amino acids. Germline values: CDR1 SGHTA, CDR2 FQGNSA. The V gene lost 5 bases and the J gene lost 6 bases, with 8 bases spanning the gap. CDR3 protein: CASSQSSNSPLHF. In DNA form, the CDR3 reads TGTGCCAGCAGCCAATCGAGTAATTCACCCCTCCACTTT.

CDR3 bases: TGTGCCAGCAGTTTGGGGGGGACCAAGAACACTGAAGCTTTCTTT. It encodes CASSLGGTKNTEAFF. This chain connects TRBV28 to TRBJ1-1; TRBD1 might be the D (5 bases). The V gene lost 3 bases and the J gene lost 1 base, with 12 bases spanning the gap. The CDR3 has 15 residues. CDR1 is MDHEN, CDR2 SYDVKM, per germline. The full variable domain, rest sourced from reference TRBV28 and TRBJ1-1, is DVKVTQSSRYLVKRTGEKVFLECVQDMDHENMFWYRQDPGLGLRLIYFSYDVKMKEKGDIPEGYSVSREKKERFSLILESASTNQTSMYLCASSLGGTKNTEAFFGQGTRLTVV.

The chain carries TRBV6-1 and TRBJ2-5; D remains unclear. V dropped 1 base and J dropped 6 bases, with 18 bases sitting between them. Germline CDR1 is MNHNS and CDR2 is SASEGT. The length of the CDR3 is 16 residues. In DNA, the CDR3 is TGTGCCAGCAGTGAAGGTGGCCTCTTCCAAAGCCAGACCCAGTACTTC. Translated, it gives CASSEGGLFQSQTQYF.

The V gene is TRBV11-2, the J gene TRBJ2-7; a possible D gene is TRBD1 (5 bases). Per the germline V gene, CDR1 is SGHAT and CDR2 is FQNNGV. CDR3 length: 17 residues. The germline V and J ends were trimmed by 1 base and 0 bases, with 16 bases remaining between them. The CDR3 here is CASSLAPGQGSSYEQYF. The CDR3, as DNA: TGTGCCAGCAGCTTAGCCCCTGGGCAGGGTAGCTCCTACGAGCAGTACTTC. Full variable domain (missing parts from reference TRBV11-2 and TRBJ2-7): EAGVAQSPRYKIIEKRQSVAFWCNPISGHATLYWYQQILGQGPKLLIQFQNNGVVDDSQLPKDRFSAERLKGVDSTLKIQPAKLEDSAVYLCASSLAPGQGSSYEQYFGPGTRLTVT.

This sequence joins TRBV3-1 (or the pseudogene TRBV3-2) and TRBJ2-5; 12 bases match TRBD2. With 5 bases clipped from V and 5 bases from J, the junction kept 3 bases outside the gene matches. The CDR3 extends over 14 amino acids. The germline CDR1 and CDR2 sequences are LGHDT and YNNKEL (reference sequence). In DNA form, the CDR3 reads TGTGCCAGCAGCTTCCTAGCGGGAGGGGAGACCCAGTACTTC. Amino acids: CASSFLAGGETQYF.

The chain combines TRBV7-2 with TRBJ2-1, with 8 positions matching TRBD2. In germline, CDR1 is SGHTA, CDR2 FQGNSA. J was trimmed by 6 bases and V by 1 base; bases with no gene match: 5. The CDR3 runs to 15 residues. CDR3 protein: CASSLGGLGFNEQFF. CDR3 coding DNA: TGTGCCAGCAGCTTAGGGGGACTAGGTTTCAATGAGCAGTTCTTC.

The V gene is TRBV27, the J gene TRBJ2-3; 7 bases match TRBD1. CDR1 and CDR2 from the germline V gene are MNHEY and SMNVEV (reference sequence). The CDR3 sequence is 16 residues long. The trim removed 6 bases at V and 0 bases at J, leaving 9 bases unmatched. The CDR3 is CASRHAGTVSTDTQYF. DNA of the CDR3: TGTGCCAGCAGGCATGCAGGGACAGTTAGCACAGATACGCAGTATTTT.

This CDR3 is CASRRTANEKLFF. In nucleotides, the CDR3 is TGTGCCAGCAGAAGGACGGCGAATGAAAAACTGTTTTTT. The J gene is TRBJ1-4, the V gene TRBV6-5, with D hard to call. The V end was cut by 6 bases, the J end by 5 bases, with 10 bases between. The CDR3 sequence is 13 residues long. Germline V lookup: CDR1 MNHEY, CDR2 SVGAGI.

The chain has TRBV5-4 and TRBJ1-2; weak D call: TRBD1 (6 bases). This CDR3 is 14 amino acids long. Between the trimmed V and J ends, which lost 4 bases and 8 bases, there was a span of 18 bases. CDR1 and CDR2 from the germline V gene are SGHNT and YYREEE (reference sequence). Here the CDR3 DNA reads TGTGCCAGCAGCGCACTGGGACAAAGCCGGGGCTACACCTTC. As protein: CASSALGQSRGYTF. Full variable domain (remainder filled in from reference TRBV5-4 and TRBJ1-2): ETGVTQSPTHLIKTRGQQVTLRCSSQSGHNTVSWYQQALGQGPQFIFQYYREEENGRGNFPPRFSGLQFPNYSSELNVNALELDDSALYLCASSALGQSRGYTFGSGTRLTVV.

Within the sample, this clone is large. The chain uses TRBV4-2 and TRBJ1-3; D uncertain. V was shortened by 0 bases and J by 0 bases, with 15 bases between the two germline ends. This CDR3 is 18 amino acids long. Germline assignment: CDR1 LGHNA and CDR2 YNFKEQ. CDR3 residues: CASSQDQGRQSSGNTIYF. In nucleotides, the CDR3 is TGTGCCAGCAGCCAAGATCAAGGCAGGCAAAGCTCTGGAAACACCATATATTTT.

This sequence joins TRBV4-3 and TRBJ2-2; no clear D. Between the trimmed V and J ends, which lost 0 bases and 2 bases, there was a span of 1 base. This CDR3 is built from 13 residues. Germline CDR1 and CDR2: LGHNA and YSLEER. The CDR3 DNA reads as TGCGCCAGCAGCCAAGATAACACCGGGGAGCTGTTTTTT. It specifies CASSQDNTGELFF.